These 27 T cell receptor beta chains were all obtained from the same sample, sequenced in a study of CXCR3-negative and CXCR3-positive naive CD8 T cells. UMI labels and 5' RACE were used to prepare the TRB cDNA libraries. From the 5' RACE reads, TCRdb lists one entry per CDR3 protein and no DNA. The table lists 70,000 to 95,000 distinct CDR3 sequences, with 1.7% in the top ten. The sequenced sample was naive CXCR3- CD8+ T cells from blood. The subset denotes: CD45RO-CCR7+CD27+CD95- naive CD8+ T cells lacking CXCR3 (TNR3-). Receptors originate from a human donor in good health. Some clones in this sample may be carry-over from other donors' samples.

V gene TRBV25-1 combines with J gene TRBJ2-7; TCRdb names TRBD1, which stays unverified in the absence of DNA. CDR3 length: 14 amino acids. CDR1 is MGHDK and CDR2 is SYGVNS in the germline V gene. CDR3 loop: CASSESRTAYEQYF.

The CDR3 sequence: CASSFGGDNEQFF. The chain employs TRBV12-3 or TRBV12-4 and TRBJ2-1; the D gene TCRdb calls, TRBD1, cannot be checked with no DNA. The CDR3 is 13 amino acids.

The chain joins TRBV21-1 to TRBJ2-2. TRBV21-1 is classified as a pseudogene. CDR3 size: 11 residues. The CDR3: CASSKPGELFF.

The genes are TRBV28 and TRBJ1-6. From germline, CDR1 is MDHEN and CDR2 SYDVKM. The CDR3 is 15 amino acids. The CDR3 is CASSLFSASNSPLHF.

The rearrangement joins TRBV20-1 to TRBJ1-1; with no DNA, the TCRdb D assignment of TRBD1 cannot be verified. The CDR3 is made up of 15 amino acids. Germline CDR1 and CDR2: DFQATT and SNEGSKA (reference sequence). The CDR3 loop reads CSARSQGSRDTEAFF.

This rearrangement joins TRBV4-2 to TRBJ2-2; absent DNA, TCRdb's TRBD1 call cannot be checked. The length of the CDR3 is 17 residues. CDR1 and CDR2 (germline): LGHNA, YNFKEQ. This CDR3 reads CASSQAAGTANTGELFF.

The V call is TRBV19, the J call TRBJ2-3; the TRBD1 assignment by TCRdb is unverifiable without DNA. CDR1 is LNHDA and CDR2 is SQIVND in the germline V gene (reference sequence). The CDR3 contains 17 residues. The chain's CDR3 is CASSIAKTGVDADTQYF.

V gene TRBV29-1 combines with J gene TRBJ2-5; TCRdb gives TRBD1 as the D gene, but with no DNA this cannot be confirmed. The CDR3 totals 14 residues. CDR1 and CDR2 (germline): SQVTM, ANQGSEA. CDR3 region: CSVEVTGGGETQYF.

The chain's CDR3 is CATSWGQGAKNEQFF. This chain uses TRBV15 with TRBJ2-1; the D gene TCRdb calls, TRBD1, cannot be checked with no DNA. The length of the CDR3 is 15 residues. Germline V gene lookup returns CDR1 LNHNV and CDR2 YYDKDF (reference sequence).

The rearrangement links TRBV5-1 to TRBJ2-7. The CDR3 loop spans 15 amino acids. Germline V gene data show CDR1 as SGHRS and CDR2 as YFSETQ. CDR3 sequence: CASSLDGVQEYEQYF.

The chain joins TRBV12-3 or TRBV12-4 to TRBJ2-7; the TCRdb call, TRBD2, lacks DNA for checking. The CDR3 length is 15 residues. CDR3 amino acids: CASSFFSGGTYEQYF.

This sequence joins TRBV29-1 and TRBJ2-7; the TCRdb D gene call, TRBD1, has no DNA to confirm it. The length of the CDR3 is 19 residues. The germline gives CDR1 SQVTM, CDR2 ANQGSEA. CDR3 region: CSVPLGGTGEAGAAYEQYF.

The rearrangement joins TRBV5-1 to TRBJ2-7. Looked up from germline, CDR1 is SGHRS and CDR2 is YFSETQ. This CDR3 has 15 residues. CDR3 region: CASSLAGSSSYEQYF.

CDR3 protein: CASRGEGSGEQFF. The V call is TRBV27, the J call TRBJ2-1; TCRdb's assignment of TRBD1 cannot be checked, as there is no DNA. Germline CDR1 reads MNHEY; CDR2 reads SMNVEV (reference sequence). The CDR3 is made up of 13 amino acids.

The chain combines TRBV5-1 with TRBJ1-2. Germline-derived CDR1 and CDR2 are SGHRS and YFSETQ. This CDR3 has 14 residues. This chain's CDR3 is CASSLGQEAYGYTF.

V gene TRBV20-1 combines with J gene TRBJ2-7; TCRdb picks TRBD2, but there is no DNA to check that call. This CDR3 comprises 15 residues. CDR1 is DFQATT and CDR2 is SNEGSKA in the germline V gene (reference sequence). CDR3 region: CSARDPGTSGYEQYF.

V and J are TRBV20-1 and TRBJ1-1; the D call from TCRdb, TRBD1, cannot be confirmed without DNA. From germline, CDR1 is DFQATT and CDR2 SNEGSKA (reference sequence). The CDR3 contains 16 residues. CDR3 sequence: CSARVRTGYGNTEAFF.

This chain connects TRBV21-1 to TRBJ2-3; without DNA, the TCRdb call of TRBD1 cannot be checked. TRBV21-1 is a pseudogene. This CDR3 comprises 15 residues. This chain's CDR3 is CASSEDRAITDTQYF.

V and J are TRBV28 and TRBJ2-3; absent DNA, TCRdb's TRBD2 call cannot be checked. The CDR3 length is 17 residues. The germline V gene encodes CDR1 MDHEN and CDR2 SYDVKM. CDR3 in amino acids: CASSFPGTSPNTDTQYF.

V is TRBV5-1 and J is TRBJ2-6; TCRdb calls TRBD1, which cannot be checked without DNA. CDR1 is SGHRS, CDR2 YFSETQ, per germline. The CDR3 has 20 residues. The CDR3 spells CASSLSKGRGIRSGANVLTF.

The rearrangement joins TRBV7-7 to TRBJ2-7; checking the TCRdb D call of TRBD1 is not possible without DNA. Looked up from germline, CDR1 is SSHAT and CDR2 is FNYEAQ (reference sequence). This CDR3 comprises 15 residues. CDR3 residues: CASSPAGGKGYEQYF.

The genes are TRBV4-3 and TRBJ2-7; TCRdb designates TRBD1, a call that cannot be tested without DNA. The CDR3 has 16 amino acids. CDR1 and CDR2 (germline): LGHNA, YSLEER. The CDR3 spells CASSQEYRGQGYEQYF.

V gene TRBV29-1 combines with J gene TRBJ2-3; TCRdb picks TRBD2, but there is no DNA to check that call. The CDR3 has 15 amino acids. Germline lookup yields CDR1 SQVTM and CDR2 ANQGSEA. The CDR3: CSGRGGAGDTDTQYF.

The J gene is TRBJ2-1, the V gene TRBV7-9; absent DNA, TCRdb's TRBD1 call cannot be checked. The CDR3 extends over 15 amino acids. CDR1 is SEHNR, CDR2 FQNEAQ, per germline (reference sequence). The CDR3 region is CASSFHRVPYNEQFF.

The chain uses TRBV29-1 and TRBJ2-2. CDR1 is SQVTM, CDR2 ANQGSEA, per germline. CDR3 size: 14 residues. The CDR3 protein is CSVEDGMNTGELFF.

The chain uses TRBV29-1 and TRBJ1-3. The CDR3 runs 13 residues. Germline loops: CDR1 SQVTM, CDR2 ANQGSEA. The CDR3 sequence is CSVEGDSGNTIYF.

The chain is built from TRBV29-1 and TRBJ2-7; the D call of TRBD1 rests on TCRdb alone, since no DNA is present to check it. The CDR3 has 15 amino acids. CDR1 and CDR2 from the germline V gene are SQVTM and ANQGSEA. The chain's CDR3 is CSVVGGQGSYYEQYF.